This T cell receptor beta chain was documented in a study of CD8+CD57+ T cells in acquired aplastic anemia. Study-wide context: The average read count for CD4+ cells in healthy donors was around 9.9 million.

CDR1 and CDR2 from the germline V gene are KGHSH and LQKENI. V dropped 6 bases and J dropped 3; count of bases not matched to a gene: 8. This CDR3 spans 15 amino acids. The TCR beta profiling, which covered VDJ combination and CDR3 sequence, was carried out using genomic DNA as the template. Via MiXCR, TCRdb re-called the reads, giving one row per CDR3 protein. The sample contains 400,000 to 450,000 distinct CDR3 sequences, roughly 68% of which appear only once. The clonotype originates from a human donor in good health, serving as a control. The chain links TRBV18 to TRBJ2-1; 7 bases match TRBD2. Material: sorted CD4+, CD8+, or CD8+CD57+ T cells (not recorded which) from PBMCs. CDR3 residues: CASSSRGGNYNEQFF. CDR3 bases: TGTGCCAGCTCTAGTCGGGGAGGGAACTACAATGAGCAGTTCTTC.